This paragraph reports one T cell receptor beta chain. This sequence may be a read error, since a much larger clone differs from it by one base. This specimen comes from a study of tumor and adjacent non-tumor tissue in lung cancer. The template was RNA from unsorted bulk tissue. Distant lung tissue was collected more than 3 cm away from the tumor edge. A modified ARM-PCR protocol with three rounds of nested PCR amplified TCRbeta. In TCRdb, the multiplex PCR reads were re-called with MiXCR into one record per CDR3 protein. The data hold around 76,000 distinct CDR3 sequences, with less than 85% observed a single time. The CDR3 covers 15 residues. In germline, CDR1 is MDHEN, CDR2 SYDVKM.

What was sequenced was distant non-tumor lung tissue. This TCR derives from a man aged 65 to 79 with non-small cell lung cancer. This chain links TRBV28 with TRBJ1-2; D is uncertain. The CDR3 is CASSLVGLPGSGYSF. CDR3 DNA sequence: TGTGCCAGCAGTTTGGTCGGACTGCCCGGTAGTGGCTACTCCTTC.